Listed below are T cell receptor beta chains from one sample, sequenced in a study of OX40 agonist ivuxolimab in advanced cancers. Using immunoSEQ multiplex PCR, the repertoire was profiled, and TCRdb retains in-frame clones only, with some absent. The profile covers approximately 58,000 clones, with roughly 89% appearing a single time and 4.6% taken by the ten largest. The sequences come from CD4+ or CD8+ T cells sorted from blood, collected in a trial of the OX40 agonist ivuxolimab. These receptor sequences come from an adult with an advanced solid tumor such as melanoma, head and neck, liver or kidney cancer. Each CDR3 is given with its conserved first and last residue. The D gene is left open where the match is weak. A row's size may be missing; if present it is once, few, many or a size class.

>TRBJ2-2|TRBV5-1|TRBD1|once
TGCGCCAGTATATCCGGGACAGGCCCCACCGGGGAGCTGTTTTTT
CASISGTGPTGELFF
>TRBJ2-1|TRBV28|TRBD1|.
TGTGCCAGCCTACCTAACAGGGGAAGAACTTCCTACAATGAGCAGTTCTTC
CASLPNRGRTSYNEQFF
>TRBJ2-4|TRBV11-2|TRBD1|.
TGTGCCAGCAGCTCCCCGGGACAGGGAATCCTCTCCAAAAACATTCAGTACTTC
CASSSPGQGILSKNIQYF
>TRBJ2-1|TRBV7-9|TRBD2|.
TGTGCCAGCAGCTTGGGCGGGGGGTACAATGAGCAGTTCTTC
CASSLGGGYNEQFF
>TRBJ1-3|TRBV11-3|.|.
TGTGCCAGCAGCTTAGTATTCGGAAACACCATATATTTT
CASSLVFGNTIYF
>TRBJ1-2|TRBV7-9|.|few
TGTGCCAGCAGCTTCGGGAGAGATGGCTACACCTTC
CASSFGRDGYTF
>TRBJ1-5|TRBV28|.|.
TGTGCCACCGGGAGTTACCAGCCCCAGCATTTT
CATGSYQPQHF
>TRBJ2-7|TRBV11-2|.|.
TGTGCCAGCAGCTTAATTGGAGGTGGAAGAGGGACCTACGAGCAGTACTTC
CASSLIGGGRGTYEQYF
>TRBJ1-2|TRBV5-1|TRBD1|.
TGCGCCAGCAGCTTGGCGACAGGGGAAGGGAGTGGCTACACCTTC
CASSLATGEGSGYTF
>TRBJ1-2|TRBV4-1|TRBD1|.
TGCGCCAGCAGCCAAGACCGGGACAGCAGCTATGGCTACACCTTC
CASSQDRDSSYGYTF
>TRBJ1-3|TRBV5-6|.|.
TGTGCCAGCAGCTTTCGGCCGTTCTCTGGAAACACCATATATTTT
CASSFRPFSGNTIYF
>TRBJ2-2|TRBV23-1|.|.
TGCGCCATCAATTCCCCCGACGGCGGGGAGCTGTTTTTT
CAINSPDGGELFF
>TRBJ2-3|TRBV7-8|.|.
TGTGCCAGCAGCTTAAACCGACCGGGACACAGGGAAGATACGCAGTATTTT
CASSLNRPGHREDTQYF
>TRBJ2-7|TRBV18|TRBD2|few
TGTGCCAGCTCACCAAAGGGACTAGCGGAGGCCTACGAGCAGTACTTC
CASSPKGLAEAYEQYF
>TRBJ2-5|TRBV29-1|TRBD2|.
TGCAGCGTTGAACTGCGGGGGGGAGAGACCCAGTACTTC
CSVELRGGETQYF
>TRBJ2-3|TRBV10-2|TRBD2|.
TGCGCCAGCAGTCGGGGACTAGCGGGGGGGCTAACAGATACGCAGTATTTT
CASSRGLAGGLTDTQYF
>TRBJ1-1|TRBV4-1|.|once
TGCGCCAGCAGCCTTGATCCGGGGGCAGTGAACACTGAAGCTTTCTTT
CASSLDPGAVNTEAFF
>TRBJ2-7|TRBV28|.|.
TGTGCCAGCAGTCCCCCCCCCGGGGTGGGCTACGAGCAGTACTTC
CASSPPPGVGYEQYF
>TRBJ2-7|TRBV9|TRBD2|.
TGTGCCAGCAGCGTAGCTGCCGCGGGGGGTCCCCACGAGCAGTACTTC
CASSVAAAGGPHEQYF
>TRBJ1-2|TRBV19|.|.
TGTGCCAGTAGTATAGGTGACGGAGCTAACTATGGCTACACCTTC
CASSIGDGANYGYTF
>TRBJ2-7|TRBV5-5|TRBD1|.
TGTGCCAGCAGCTTGAATGGACAGGGGGTCTACGAGCAGTACTTC
CASSLNGQGVYEQYF
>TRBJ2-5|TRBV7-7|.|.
TGTGCTAGCAGCTTACGTCGGGATGAGACCCAGTACTTC
CASSLRRDETQYF
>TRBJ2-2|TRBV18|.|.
TGTGCCAGCTCACCAGCCCCAAGCGGCGGGGTCATTGGCACCGGGGAGCTGTTTTTT
CASSPAPSGGVIGTGELFF
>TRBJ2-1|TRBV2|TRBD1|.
TGTGCCAGCAGTACACGGGACAGTTACAATGAGCAGTTCTTC
CASSTRDSYNEQFF
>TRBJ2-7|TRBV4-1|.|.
TGCGCCAGCAGCCAAGATTGGACGGGAACCTACGAGCAGTACTTC
CASSQDWTGTYEQYF
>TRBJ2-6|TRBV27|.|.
TGTGCCAGCACCCCAGGGGCTGGGGCCAACGTCCTGACTTTC
CASTPGAGANVLTF
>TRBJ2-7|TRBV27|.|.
TGTGCCAGCAGTTTGGCACAGGGAATGGCCGAGCAGTACTTC
CASSLAQGMAEQYF
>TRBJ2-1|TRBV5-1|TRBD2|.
TGCGCCAGCAGCTACACGACTAGCGGGACTTACAATGAGCAGTTCTTC
CASSYTTSGTYNEQFF
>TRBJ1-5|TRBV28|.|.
TGTGCCAGCAGTTCCCTATCAGGCAAAAGAGATCAGCCCCAGCATTTT
CASSSLSGKRDQPQHF
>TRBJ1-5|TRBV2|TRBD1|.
TGTGCCAGCAGACAGGGGGGATATCAGCCCCAGCATTTT
CASRQGGYQPQHF
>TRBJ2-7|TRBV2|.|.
TGTGCCAGCAATGGACAGCCCGGCTACGAGCAGTACTTC
CASNGQPGYEQYF
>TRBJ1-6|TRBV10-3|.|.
TGTGCCATCAGTTCCGGGCCTAATTCACCCCTCCACTTT
CAISSGPNSPLHF
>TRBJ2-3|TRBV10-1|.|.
TGCGCCAGCAGTGAGGGGGGCACAGATACGCAGTATTTT
CASSEGGTDTQYF
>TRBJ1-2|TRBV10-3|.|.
TGTGCCATCAGTGTAGACCTCGGGACAATCTATGGCTACACCTTC
CAISVDLGTIYGYTF
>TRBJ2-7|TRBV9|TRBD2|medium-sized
TGTGCCAGCAGCTTGCGGGGGACTGCGTCCTACGAGCAGTACTTC
CASSLRGTASYEQYF